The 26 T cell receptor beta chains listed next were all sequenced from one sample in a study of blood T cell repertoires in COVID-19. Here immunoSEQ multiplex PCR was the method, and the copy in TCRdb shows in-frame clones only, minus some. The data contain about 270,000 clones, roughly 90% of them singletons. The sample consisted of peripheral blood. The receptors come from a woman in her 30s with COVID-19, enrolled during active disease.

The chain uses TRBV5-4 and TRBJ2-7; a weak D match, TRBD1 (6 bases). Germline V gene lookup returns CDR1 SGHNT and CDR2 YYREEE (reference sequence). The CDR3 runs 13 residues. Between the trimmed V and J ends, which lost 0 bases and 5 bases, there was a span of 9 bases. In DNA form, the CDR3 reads TGTGCCAGCAGCTTGGCACAGGGCCACGAGCAGTACTTC. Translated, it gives CASSLAQGHEQYF.

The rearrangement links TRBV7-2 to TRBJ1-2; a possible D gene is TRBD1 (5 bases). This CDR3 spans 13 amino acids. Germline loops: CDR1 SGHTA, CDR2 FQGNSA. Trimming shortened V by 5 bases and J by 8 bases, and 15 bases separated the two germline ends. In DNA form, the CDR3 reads TGTGCCAGCAGCCAAGGACATCTTCCAGGCTACACCTTC. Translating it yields CASSQGHLPGYTF.

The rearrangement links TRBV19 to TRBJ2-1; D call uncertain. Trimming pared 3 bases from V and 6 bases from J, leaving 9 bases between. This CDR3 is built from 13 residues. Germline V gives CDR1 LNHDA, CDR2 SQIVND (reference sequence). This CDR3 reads CASSIFQANEQFF. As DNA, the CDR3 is TGTGCCAGTAGTATTTTTCAAGCCAATGAGCAGTTCTTC.

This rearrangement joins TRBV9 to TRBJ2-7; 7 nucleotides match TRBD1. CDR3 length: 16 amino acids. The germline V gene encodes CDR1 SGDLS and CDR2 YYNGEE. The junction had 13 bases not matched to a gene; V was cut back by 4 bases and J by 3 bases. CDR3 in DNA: TGTGCCAGCAGCCCCGCCGGGACAGAATCTTTCTACGAGCAGTACTTC. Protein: CASSPAGTESFYEQYF.

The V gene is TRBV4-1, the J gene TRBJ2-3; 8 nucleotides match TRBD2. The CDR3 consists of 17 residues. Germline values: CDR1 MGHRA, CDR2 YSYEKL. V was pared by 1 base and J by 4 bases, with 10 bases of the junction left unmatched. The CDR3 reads CASSQVATSVSPDTQYF. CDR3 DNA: TGCGCCAGCAGCCAAGTGGCGACTAGCGTTAGCCCAGATACGCAGTATTTT.

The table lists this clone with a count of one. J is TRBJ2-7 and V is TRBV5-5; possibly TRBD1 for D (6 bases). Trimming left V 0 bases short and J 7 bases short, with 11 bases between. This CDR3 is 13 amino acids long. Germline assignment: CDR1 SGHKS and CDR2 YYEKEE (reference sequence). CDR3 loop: CASSLGTVWEQYF. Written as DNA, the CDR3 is TGTGCCAGCAGCTTGGGGACAGTCTGGGAGCAGTACTTC. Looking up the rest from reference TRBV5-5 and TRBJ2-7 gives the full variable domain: DAGVTQSPTHLIKTRGQQVTLRCSPISGHKSVSWYQQVLGQGPQFIFQYYEKEERGRGNFPDRFSARQFPNYSSELNVNALLLGDSALYLCASSLGTVWEQYFGPGTRLTVT.

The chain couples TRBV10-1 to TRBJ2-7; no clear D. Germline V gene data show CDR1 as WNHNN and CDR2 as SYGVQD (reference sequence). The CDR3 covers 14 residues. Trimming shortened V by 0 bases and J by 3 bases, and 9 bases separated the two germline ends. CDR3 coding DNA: TGCGCCAGCAGTGAGTCGGCAGGATTCTACGAGCAGTACTTC. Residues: CASSESAGFYEQYF.

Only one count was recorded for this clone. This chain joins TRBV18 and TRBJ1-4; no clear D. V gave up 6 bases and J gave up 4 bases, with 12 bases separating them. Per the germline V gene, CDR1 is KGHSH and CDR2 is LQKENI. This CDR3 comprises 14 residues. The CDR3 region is CASSPGVGNEKLFF. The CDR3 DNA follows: TGTGCCAGCTCCCCCGGTGTTGGTAATGAAAAACTGTTTTTT.

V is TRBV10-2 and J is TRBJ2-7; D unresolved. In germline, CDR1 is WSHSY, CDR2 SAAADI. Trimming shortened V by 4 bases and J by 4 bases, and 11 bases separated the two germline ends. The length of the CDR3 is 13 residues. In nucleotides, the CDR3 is TGCGCCAGCAGTGTACAGTTAGAATACGAGCAGTACTTC. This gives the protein CASSVQLEYEQYF.

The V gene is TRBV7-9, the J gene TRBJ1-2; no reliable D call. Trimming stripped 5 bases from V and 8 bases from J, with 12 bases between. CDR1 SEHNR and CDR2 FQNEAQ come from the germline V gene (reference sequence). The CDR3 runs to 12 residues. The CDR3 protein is CASSLVGGGYTF. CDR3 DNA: TGTGCCAGCAGCCTAGTGGGAGGAGGCTACACCTTC.

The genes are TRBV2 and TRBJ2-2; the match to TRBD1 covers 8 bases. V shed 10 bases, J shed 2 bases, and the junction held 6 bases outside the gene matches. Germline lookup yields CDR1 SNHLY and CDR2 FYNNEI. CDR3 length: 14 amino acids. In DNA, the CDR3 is TGTGCCATCCCGGACAGGGTAAACACCGGGGAGCTGTTTTTT. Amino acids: CAIPDRVNTGELFF. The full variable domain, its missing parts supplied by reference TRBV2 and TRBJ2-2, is EPEVTQTPSHQVTQMGQEVILRCVPISNHLYFYWYRQILGQKVEFLVSFYNNEISEKSEIFDDQFSVERPDGSNFTLKIRSTKLEDSAMYFCAIPDRVNTGELFFGEGSRLTVL.

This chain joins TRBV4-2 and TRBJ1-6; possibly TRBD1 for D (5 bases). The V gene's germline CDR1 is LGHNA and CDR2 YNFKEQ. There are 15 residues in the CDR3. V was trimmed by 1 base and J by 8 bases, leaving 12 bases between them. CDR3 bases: TGTGCCAGCAGCCAAGGTGGGGGGACGGATTCACCCCTCCACTTT. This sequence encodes CASSQGGGTDSPLHF.

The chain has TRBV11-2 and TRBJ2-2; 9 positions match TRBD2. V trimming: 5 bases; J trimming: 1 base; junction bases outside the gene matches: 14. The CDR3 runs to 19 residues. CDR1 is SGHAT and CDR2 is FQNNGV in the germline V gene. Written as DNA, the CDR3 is TGTGCCAGCAGCCCGAGGCGTCTAGCGGGGCCCGGGAACACCGGGGAGCTGTTTTTT. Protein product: CASSPRRLAGPGNTGELFF.

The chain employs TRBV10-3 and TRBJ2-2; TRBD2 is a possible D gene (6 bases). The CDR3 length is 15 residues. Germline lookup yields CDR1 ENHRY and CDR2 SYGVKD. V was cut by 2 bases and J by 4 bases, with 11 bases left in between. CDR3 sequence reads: CAISETGLFTGELFF. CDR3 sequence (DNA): TGTGCCATCAGTGAGACGGGACTTTTCACCGGGGAGCTGTTTTTT.

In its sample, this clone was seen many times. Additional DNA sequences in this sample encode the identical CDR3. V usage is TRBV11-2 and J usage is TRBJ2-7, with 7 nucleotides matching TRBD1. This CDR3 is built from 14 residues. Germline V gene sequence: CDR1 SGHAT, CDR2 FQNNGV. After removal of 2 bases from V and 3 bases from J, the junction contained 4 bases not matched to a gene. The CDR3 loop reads CASSLSAGGYEQYF. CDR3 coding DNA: TGTGCCAGCAGCTTAAGTGCAGGGGGCTACGAGCAGTACTTC.

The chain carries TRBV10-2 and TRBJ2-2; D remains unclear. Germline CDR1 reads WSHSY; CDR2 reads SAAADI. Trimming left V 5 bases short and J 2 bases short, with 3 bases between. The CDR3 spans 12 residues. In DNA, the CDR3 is TGCGCCAGCAGTCGTAACACCGGGGAGCTGTTTTTT. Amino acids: CASSRNTGELFF.

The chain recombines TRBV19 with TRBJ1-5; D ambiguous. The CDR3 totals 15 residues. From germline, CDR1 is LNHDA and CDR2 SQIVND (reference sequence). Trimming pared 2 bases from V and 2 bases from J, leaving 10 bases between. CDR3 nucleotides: TGTGCCAGTAGTATATACTGGTCCCGCAATCAGCCCCAGCATTTT. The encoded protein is CASSIYWSRNQPQHF.

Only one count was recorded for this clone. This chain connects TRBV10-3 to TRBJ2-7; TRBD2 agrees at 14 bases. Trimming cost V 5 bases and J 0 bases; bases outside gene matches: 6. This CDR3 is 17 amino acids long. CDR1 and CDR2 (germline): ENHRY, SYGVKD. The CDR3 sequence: CAISPGTSGGVSYEQYF. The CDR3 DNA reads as TGTGCCATCAGTCCCGGGACTAGCGGGGGAGTCTCCTACGAGCAGTACTTC.

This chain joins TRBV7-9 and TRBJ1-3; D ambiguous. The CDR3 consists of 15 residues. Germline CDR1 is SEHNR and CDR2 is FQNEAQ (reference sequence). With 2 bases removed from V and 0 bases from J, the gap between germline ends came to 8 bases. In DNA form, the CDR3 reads TGTGCCAGCAGCTTATTTAGTTCCTCTGGAAACACCATATATTTT. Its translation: CASSLFSSSGNTIYF.

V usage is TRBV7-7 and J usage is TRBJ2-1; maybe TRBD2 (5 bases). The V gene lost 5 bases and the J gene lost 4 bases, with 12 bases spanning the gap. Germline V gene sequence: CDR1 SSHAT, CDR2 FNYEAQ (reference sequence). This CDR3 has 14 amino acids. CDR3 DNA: TGTGCCAGCAGCCCCACGAGGGAATACAATGAGCAGTTCTTC. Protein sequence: CASSPTREYNEQFF.

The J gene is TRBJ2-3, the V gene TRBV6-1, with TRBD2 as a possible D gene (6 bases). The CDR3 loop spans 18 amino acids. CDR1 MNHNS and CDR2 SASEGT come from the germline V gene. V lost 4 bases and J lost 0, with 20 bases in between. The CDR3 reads CASSGGLISGSSTDTQYF. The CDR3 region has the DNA TGTGCCAGCAGTGGCGGGCTAATTAGCGGTTCTAGCACAGATACGCAGTATTTT.

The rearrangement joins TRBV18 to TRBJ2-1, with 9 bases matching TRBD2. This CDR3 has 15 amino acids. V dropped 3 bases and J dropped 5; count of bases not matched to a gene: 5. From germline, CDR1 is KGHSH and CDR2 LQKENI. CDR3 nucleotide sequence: TGTGCCAGCTCACCGCAGCGGGGGGCAGACAATGAGCAGTTCTTC. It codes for CASSPQRGADNEQFF.

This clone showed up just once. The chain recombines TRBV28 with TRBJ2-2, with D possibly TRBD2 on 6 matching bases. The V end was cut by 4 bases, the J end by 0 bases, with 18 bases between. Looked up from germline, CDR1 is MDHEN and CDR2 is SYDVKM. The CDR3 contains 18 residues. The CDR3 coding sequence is TGTGCCAGCAGTTCCCCCCCCGGGGGAGGACCGAACACCGGGGAGCTGTTTTTT. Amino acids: CASSSPPGGGPNTGELFF.

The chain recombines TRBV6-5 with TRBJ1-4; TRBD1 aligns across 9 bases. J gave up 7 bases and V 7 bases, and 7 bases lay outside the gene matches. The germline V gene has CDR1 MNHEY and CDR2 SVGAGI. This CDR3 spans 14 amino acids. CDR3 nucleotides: TGTGCCAGCATCCGGAGGACAGGGGTTGAAAAACTGTTTTTT. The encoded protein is CASIRRTGVEKLFF.

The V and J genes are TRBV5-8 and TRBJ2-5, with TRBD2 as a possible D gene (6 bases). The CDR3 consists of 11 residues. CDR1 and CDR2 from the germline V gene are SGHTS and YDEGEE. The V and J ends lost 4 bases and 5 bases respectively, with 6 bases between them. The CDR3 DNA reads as TGTGCCAGCAGCCTAGCGGAGACCCAGTACTTC. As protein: CASSLAETQYF.

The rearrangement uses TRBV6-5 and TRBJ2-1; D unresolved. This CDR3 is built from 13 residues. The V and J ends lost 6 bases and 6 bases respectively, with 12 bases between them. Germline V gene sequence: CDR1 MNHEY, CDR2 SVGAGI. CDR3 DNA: TGTGCCAGCAGCCCCCAATTGGCCAATGAGCAGTTCTTC. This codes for CASSPQLANEQFF.